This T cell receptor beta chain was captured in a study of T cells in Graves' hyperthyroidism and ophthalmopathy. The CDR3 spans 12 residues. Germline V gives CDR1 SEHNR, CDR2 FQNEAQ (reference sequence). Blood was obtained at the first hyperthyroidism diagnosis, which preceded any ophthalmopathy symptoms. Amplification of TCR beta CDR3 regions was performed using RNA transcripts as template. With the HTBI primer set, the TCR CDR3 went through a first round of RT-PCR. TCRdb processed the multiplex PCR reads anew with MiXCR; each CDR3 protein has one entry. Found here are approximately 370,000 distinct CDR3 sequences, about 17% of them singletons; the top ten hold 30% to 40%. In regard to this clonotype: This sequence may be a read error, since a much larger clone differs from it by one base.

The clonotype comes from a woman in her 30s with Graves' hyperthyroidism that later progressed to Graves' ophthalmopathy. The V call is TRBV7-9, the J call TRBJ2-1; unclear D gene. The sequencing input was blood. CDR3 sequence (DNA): TGTGCCAGCAGCCCCGAGTTAAATGAGCAGCTCTTC. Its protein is CASSPELNEQLF.